This T cell receptor (beta chain) was recorded in a study of cytomegalovirus exposure and HLA in healthy donors. Study background: A prior study identified 117 million unique TCR beta sequences from 200 million or so T cells.

Study outcomes and limitations: In an earlier analysis, about 87% or about 30%: the productive usage of most TCR beta V segments. TCR beta chains numbering more than 150 were designated cytomegalovirus-associated.

This PCR relied on a set of 60 Vbeta primers and 13 Jbeta primers. TCRdb's copy holds only in-frame clones and misses some; the assay was immunoSEQ multiplex PCR. This sample has around 180,000 clones, with over 70% found just once. The germline V gene encodes CDR1 LNHDA and CDR2 SQIVND (reference sequence). V lost 5 bases to trimming and J lost 7 bases; unmatched junction nucleotides: 8. The CDR3 sequence is 13 residues long. This clone was found once. Antigen specificity is unknown. The sequence was obtained from a man younger than 45 in good health and CMV-seropositive. Sequenced material: PBMCs. This chain joins TRBV19 and TRBJ2-7; 7 nucleotides line up with TRBD2. The CDR3 loop is CASSAGTNREQYF. The CDR3 DNA reads as TGTGCCAGTAGTGCTGGGACTAACAGAGAGCAGTACTTC.